This entry is about one TCR beta chain. No antigen is known for it. This record comes from a study of graft-versus-host responses after intestinal transplantation. Background on the study: Once they had received anti-thymocyte globulin induction, all recipients took tacrolimus and steroids for roughly three years.

Findings of the study overall: GvH clones turned up in recipient marrow; some had shown up first in ileum or blood. Where graft-donor T cell macrochimerism was present, patients had high graft-versus-host to host-versus-graft clonal ratios in allografts. The study associated peak circulating GvH clone levels with early post-transplant HvG declines.

Some clones are missing from TCRdb's copy, which holds only in-frame ones; the method was immunoSEQ multiplex PCR. The data hold tens of thousands of clones, with about nine tenths observed a single time. V shed 3 bases and J shed 4 bases, with 9 bases lying between them. The germline V gene has CDR1 SGHAT and CDR2 FQNNGV. CDR3 size: 14 residues. Sequences were derived from unstimulated CD4+ T cells sorted from spleen or lymph node cells, sampled before intestinal transplant. This chain uses TRBV11-2 with TRBJ1-4; no clear D. This sequence was found in a human donor who received an intestinal transplant. The CDR3 is CASSFRQDNEKLFF. The CDR3 coding sequence is TGTGCCAGCAGCTTCCGTCAGGATAATGAAAAACTGTTTTTT.